Each of the 29 T cell receptor beta chains below was sequenced from the same sample in a study of blood T cell repertoires in COVID-19. Sequencing used immunoSEQ multiplex PCR; TCRdb keeps in-frame clones, though not all of them. The top ten clones hold around 4.7% of a sample with 15,000 to 20,000 clones, about 90% of them seen once. Sequenced material: peripheral blood. The receptors here all came from a man in his 60s with active COVID-19.

The chain employs TRBV2 and TRBJ2-2; TRBD1 might be the D (5 bases). Between the trimmed V and J ends, which lost 3 bases and 3 bases, there was a span of 8 bases. Germline lookup yields CDR1 SNHLY and CDR2 FYNNEI. The length of the CDR3 is 14 residues. The CDR3 nucleotides are TGTGCCAGCAGTGACAGGGCCGACACCGGGGAGCTGTTTTTT. Its protein product is CASSDRADTGELFF.

This chain joins TRBV7-9 and TRBJ1-1; 9 positions agree with TRBD1. Unmatched junction bases numbered 5, after V lost 5 bases and J lost 1 base. The CDR3 is 15 amino acids. Germline CDR1 is SEHNR and CDR2 is FQNEAQ (reference sequence). The CDR3 is CASSPQGAENTEAFF. The CDR3 DNA reads as TGTGCCAGCAGCCCACAGGGGGCTGAGAACACTGAAGCTTTCTTT.

This chain uses TRBV5-1 with TRBJ2-1; D may be TRBD1 (6 bases). The V gene lost 4 bases and the J gene lost 0 bases, with 14 bases spanning the gap. The CDR3 has 16 residues. Germline CDR1 SGHRS, CDR2 YFSETQ. The CDR3 bases are TGCGCCAGCAGCCTCACTACAGGGAGCTCCTACAATGAGCAGTTCTTC. It encodes CASSLTTGSSYNEQFF.

This clone was found once. V usage is TRBV6-4 and J usage is TRBJ2-2; TRBD2 might be the D (5 bases). Between the trimmed V and J ends, which lost 5 bases and 6 bases, there was a span of 13 bases. Germline V gene data show CDR1 as MRHNA and CDR2 as SNTAGT. This CDR3 is built from 14 residues. The CDR3 sequence is CASSSNPGAGELFF. CDR3 DNA: TGTGCCAGCAGTTCAAACCCCGGGGCCGGGGAGCTGTTTTTT.

The V gene is TRBV18, the J gene TRBJ1-1, with D possibly matching TRBD1 (6 bases). CDR1 is KGHSH, CDR2 LQKENI, per germline. The ends were cut back, 3 bases at V and 5 bases at J, with 13 bases in the middle. The CDR3 is made up of 14 amino acids. The CDR3 spells CASSPGTQGTEAFF. In nucleotides, the CDR3 is TGTGCCAGCTCACCGGGAACACAGGGAACTGAAGCTTTCTTT.

The chain employs TRBV2 and TRBJ2-1, with D hard to call. Germline CDR1 SNHLY, CDR2 FYNNEI. This CDR3 is 10 amino acids long. V dropped 5 bases and J dropped 7 bases, with 3 bases sitting between them. DNA for the CDR3: TGTGCCAGCAGTTCAAATGAGCAGTTCTTC. Amino acids: CASSSNEQFF.

The CDR3 loop reads CASSDSGQGRTEAFF. The CDR3, as DNA: TGTGCCAGCAGTGACTCTGGACAGGGGAGGACTGAAGCTTTCTTT. The rearrangement links TRBV6-4 to TRBJ1-1; 9 nucleotides agree with TRBD1. Germline V gives CDR1 MRHNA, CDR2 SNTAGT. Unmatched junction bases numbered 4, after V lost 0 bases and J lost 5 bases. The CDR3 loop spans 15 amino acids.

The rearrangement joins TRBV5-1 to TRBJ2-1; the D is unclear. V was clipped by 2 bases and J by 4 bases, with 7 bases between them. This CDR3 spans 13 amino acids. Germline CDR1 is SGHRS and CDR2 is YFSETQ. The CDR3 coding sequence is TGCGCCAGCAGCTTCAACTTTTACAATGAGCAGTTCTTC. Its translation: CASSFNFYNEQFF. Variable domain in full (rest from reference TRBV5-1 and TRBJ2-1): KAGVTQTPRYLIKTRGQQVTLSCSPISGHRSVSWYQQTPGQGLQFLFEYFSETQRNKGNFPGRFSGRQFSNSRSEMNVSTLELGDSALYLCASSFNFYNEQFFGPGTRLTVL.

V and J are TRBV10-3 and TRBJ1-2; D unclear. The germline V gene encodes CDR1 ENHRY and CDR2 SYGVKD. CDR3 length: 13 residues. The ends were cut back, 4 bases at V and 7 bases at J, with 13 bases in the middle. This CDR3 is CAISGPGEGGYTF. The CDR3 DNA sequence: TGTGCCATCAGTGGGCCCGGCGAGGGTGGCTACACCTTC.

The chain couples TRBV18 to TRBJ1-5, with 8 bases aligning to TRBD1. Germline trimming cut 4 bases from V and 6 bases from J; bases unmatched to any gene: 8. CDR3 length: 15 residues. Germline assignment: CDR1 KGHSH and CDR2 LQKENI. CDR3 region: CASSLGQGTTQPQHF. The CDR3, as DNA: TGTGCCAGCTCACTAGGACAGGGCACTACTCAGCCCCAGCATTTT.

The chain is built from TRBV6-5 and TRBJ2-7; 9 nucleotides match TRBD1. Germline-derived CDR1 and CDR2 are MNHEY and SVGAGI. The trim removed 8 bases at V and 3 bases at J, leaving 8 bases unmatched. CDR3 length equals 14 residues. The CDR3 bases are TGTGCCAGCGCCTCGACAGGGGGTCTCTACGAGCAGTACTTC. Translation gives CASASTGGLYEQYF.

V and J are TRBV6-4 and TRBJ2-3, with a tentative D call TRBD2 (5 bases). The CDR3 spans 13 residues. Germline-derived CDR1 and CDR2 are MRHNA and SNTAGT. V was cut by 4 bases and J by 2 bases, with 7 bases left in between. The CDR3 DNA reads as TGTGCCAGCAGTGCCGGGGACACAGATACGCAGTATTTT. As protein: CASSAGDTDTQYF.

In this sample, this clone turned up once. The chain is built from TRBV4-1 and TRBJ2-7; no reliable D call. The CDR3 covers 18 residues. V was trimmed by 4 bases and J by 2 bases, leaving 24 bases between them. Germline V CDR1 and CDR2: MGHRA, YSYEKL. The CDR3 loop reads CASSPPRVLRLITYEQYF. For the CDR3, the DNA is TGCGCCAGCAGCCCCCCCCGGGTGTTAAGGCTGATAACCTACGAGCAGTACTTC.

The chain uses TRBV11-3 and TRBJ2-2, with TRBD1 matching over 7 bases. There are 16 residues in the CDR3. Germline assignment: CDR1 SGHNT and CDR2 YENEEA. Germline trimming cut 5 bases from V and 4 bases from J; bases unmatched to any gene: 10. CDR3 coding DNA: TGTGCCAGCAGCAAGGGACCGGGACAGTTCACCGGGGAGCTGTTTTTT. The encoded protein is CASSKGPGQFTGELFF.

The gene calls are TRBV12-3 or TRBV12-4 and TRBJ1-2; D is uncertain. The CDR3 has 11 residues. The germline V and J ends were trimmed by 0 bases and 8 bases, with 4 bases remaining between them. The CDR3: CASSLARGYTF. The CDR3 coding sequence is TGTGCCAGCAGTTTAGCCCGGGGCTACACCTTC.

The CDR3 DNA reads TGTGCCAGCAGCTTAGAGCGGGGAGGGGGAAACTACATTCAGTACTTC. Translating it yields CASSLERGGGNYIQYF. The chain combines TRBV11-3 with TRBJ2-4; maybe TRBD2 (7 bases). Trimming removed 0 bases from V and 8 bases from J, with 17 bases in between. Germline V lookup: CDR1 SGHNT, CDR2 YENEEA. CDR3 length: 16 residues.

V is TRBV5-1 and J is TRBJ1-2; tentative D call: TRBD1 (5 bases). CDR3 length equals 14 residues. The germline V and J ends were trimmed by 4 bases and 4 bases, with 14 bases remaining between them. Per germline, CDR1 SGHRS and CDR2 YFSETQ. CDR3 in DNA: TGCGCCAGCAGCCCAGGGTTCGGGTTCTATGGCTACACCTTC. Translating gives CASSPGFGFYGYTF.

DNA of the CDR3: TGTGCCAGCAGCTTGGAGGGTAGCGGGGGGCAGTTCTTC. Protein sequence: CASSLEGSGGQFF. This sequence joins TRBV5-5 and TRBJ2-1, with TRBD2 matching 9 bases. CDR1 is SGHKS and CDR2 is YYEKEE in the germline V gene (reference sequence). The CDR3 length is 13 residues. V was clipped by 0 bases and J by 12 bases; unmatched bases: 4. Supplemented by reference TRBV5-5 and TRBJ2-1, the full variable domain reads DAGVTQSPTHLIKTRGQQVTLRCSPISGHKSVSWYQQVLGQGPQFIFQYYEKEERGRGNFPDRFSARQFPNYSSELNVNALLLGDSALYLCASSLEGSGGQFFGPGTRLTVL.

The gene calls are TRBV9 and TRBJ1-6; D perhaps matches TRBD1 (5 bases). Germline V gene data show CDR1 as SGDLS and CDR2 as YYNGEE. The V end was cut by 1 base, the J end by 10 bases, with 15 bases between. The CDR3 sequence is 15 residues long. CDR3 residues: CASSVLGGDSSPLHF. In DNA, the CDR3 is TGTGCCAGCAGCGTACTGGGGGGGGATTCCTCACCCCTCCACTTT. The variable domain in full, with the rest retrieved from reference TRBV9 and TRBJ1-6, is DSGVTQTPKHLITATGQRVTLRCSPRSGDLSVYWYQQSLDQGLQFLIQYYNGEERAKGNILERFSAQQFPDLHSELNLSSLELGDSALYFCASSVLGGDSSPLHFGNGTRLTVT.

V usage is TRBV6-1 and J usage is TRBJ1-4; D perhaps matches TRBD1 (6 bases). The V end lost 2 bases, the J end lost 2 bases, and 12 bases lay between the germline ends. The CDR3 contains 16 residues. Germline values: CDR1 MNHNS, CDR2 SASEGT. Written as DNA, the CDR3 is TGTGCCAGCAGTGAAAGGTTAGGGGGTACTAATGAAAAACTGTTTTTT. This codes for CASSERLGGTNEKLFF.

This clone was seen just once. The chain is built from TRBV6-6 and TRBJ2-7, with D perhaps TRBD1 (5 bases). Trimming left V 6 bases short and J 2 bases short, with 11 bases between. There are 13 residues in the CDR3. Germline CDR1 MNHNY, CDR2 SVGAGI (reference sequence). Here the CDR3 DNA reads TGTGCCAGCAGCTTAACAGGAACCTACGAGCAGTACGTC. Protein product: CASSLTGTYEQYV.

The genes are TRBV15 and TRBJ1-4; D is undetermined. The V end was cut by 3 bases, the J end by 7 bases, with 15 bases between. CDR1 is LNHNV and CDR2 is YYDKDF in the germline V gene (reference sequence). There are 15 residues in the CDR3. The CDR3: CATSRNTLPGEKLFF. The CDR3 DNA is TGTGCCACCAGCAGGAACACCCTCCCGGGTGAAAAACTGTTTTTT.

For this clone: At the DNA level, this CDR3 is encoded by other sequences in the same sample as well. The CDR3 protein is CATSDGNEQFF. The CDR3 DNA is TGTGCCACCAGTGACGGTAATGAGCAGTTCTTC. The chain links TRBV24-1 to TRBJ2-1; D call uncertain. The CDR3 totals 11 residues. In germline, CDR1 is KGHDR, CDR2 SFDVKD. With 4 bases removed from V and 7 bases from J, the gap between germline ends came to 4 bases.

This chain uses TRBV19 with TRBJ2-1, with TRBD2 matching 9 bases. After removal of 6 bases from V and 5 bases from J, the junction contained 8 bases not matched to a gene. The CDR3 contains 15 residues. Germline V lookup: CDR1 LNHDA, CDR2 SQIVND (reference sequence). DNA for the CDR3: TGTGCCAGTAGAAAGCGGGGGGCTACGAACAATGAGCAGTTCTTC. Its translation is CASRKRGATNNEQFF.

The V call is TRBV6-2 or TRBV6-3, the J call TRBJ2-3; maybe TRBD2 (6 bases). V was trimmed by 4 bases and J by 3 bases, leaving 14 bases between them. CDR1 and CDR2 from the germline V gene are MNHEY and SVGEGT. CDR3 length: 15 residues. CDR3 region: CASSSRGGTTDTQYF. DNA of the CDR3: TGTGCCAGCAGTTCTCGCGGCGGGACTACAGATACGCAGTATTTT.

The gene calls are TRBV6-6 and TRBJ1-1; D is possibly TRBD1 (5 bases). The germline V gene has CDR1 MNHNY and CDR2 SVGAGI (reference sequence). CDR3 length: 16 amino acids. The V and J ends lost 6 bases and 5 bases respectively, with 22 bases between them. The CDR3 spells CASRADKAGGETEAFF. The CDR3 DNA is TGTGCCAGCAGGGCGGATAAGGCCGGGGGGGAGACTGAAGCTTTCTTT.

The chain employs TRBV11-2 and TRBJ1-2, with 7 bases fitting TRBD1. Unmatched junction bases numbered 1, after V lost 4 bases and J lost 2 bases. Germline V lookup: CDR1 SGHAT, CDR2 FQNNGV. The CDR3 is made up of 13 amino acids. CDR3 region: CASSSTGNYGYTF. The CDR3 bases are TGTGCCAGCAGCTCGACAGGGAACTATGGCTACACCTTC. Together with reference TRBV11-2 and TRBJ1-2, the CDR3 gives the full variable domain: EAGVAQSPRYKIIEKRQSVAFWCNPISGHATLYWYQQILGQGPKLLIQFQNNGVVDDSQLPKDRFSAERLKGVDSTLKIQPAKLEDSAVYLCASSSTGNYGYTFGSGTRLTVV.

This rearrangement joins TRBV9 to TRBJ2-3; the D gene is possibly TRBD1 (6 bases). This CDR3 comprises 16 residues. V was shortened by 4 bases and J by 6 bases, with 21 bases between the two germline ends. CDR1 is SGDLS, CDR2 YYNGEE, per germline. The CDR3 bases are TGTGCCAGCAGCAAACACTCAGGGGATCCGAGGGATACGCAGTATTTT. This encodes CASSKHSGDPRDTQYF.

This chain joins TRBV7-3 and TRBJ2-1, with D possibly matching TRBD2 (6 bases). The CDR3 spans 16 residues. The V gene's germline CDR1 is SGHTA and CDR2 FQGTGA. Trimming stripped 0 bases from V and 5 bases from J, with 14 bases between. Here the CDR3 DNA reads TGTGCCAGCAGCTTAACGCGGCGGGGTAGGAACAATGAGCAGTTCTTC. Amino acid sequence: CASSLTRRGRNNEQFF.